Following are 26 T cell receptor beta chains from one sample sequenced in a study of cytotoxic CD8 clonotypes in ibrutinib-treated CLL. Assay: immunoSEQ multiplex PCR; the TCRdb copy retains only in-frame clones and omits some. The table records about 60,000 clones, 55% to 65% of them present only once. The sequencing here drew on PBMCs, taken after 24 months of ibrutinib treatment. The receptors were sampled from a human donor with chronic lymphocytic leukemia.

V and J are TRBV29-1 and TRBJ2-2; D gene uncertain. The CDR3 sequence is 15 residues long. The V end was cut by 3 bases, the J end by 0 bases, with 11 bases between. CDR1 and CDR2 (germline): SQVTM, ANQGSEA. CDR3 bases: TGCAGCGTTGATGGTTTCGGAACGAACACCGGGGAGCTGTTTTTT. Protein sequence: CSVDGFGTNTGELFF.

The chain has TRBV6-5 and TRBJ1-5; D gene ambiguous. The V end lost 2 bases, the J end lost 2 bases, and 7 bases lay between the germline ends. CDR1 is MNHEY and CDR2 is SVGAGI in the germline V gene. This CDR3 is built from 14 residues. CDR3 nucleotides: TGTGCCAGCAGTTACGGTTCTGGCAATCAGCCCCAGCATTTT. Protein product: CASSYGSGNQPQHF.

Only a few counts were recorded for this clone. The chain couples TRBV28 to TRBJ2-7; D perhaps matches TRBD1 (5 bases). Trimming left V 4 bases short and J 0 bases short, with 7 bases between. CDR1 and CDR2 (germline): MDHEN, SYDVKM. CDR3 length: 13 amino acids. The CDR3 DNA sequence: TGTGCCAGCAGTTCGACAGCCTCCTACGAGCAGTACGTC. Translation gives CASSSTASYEQYV.

The chain joins TRBV20-1 to TRBJ2-2; no firm D call. From germline, CDR1 is DFQATT and CDR2 SNEGSKA (reference sequence). V dropped 4 bases and J dropped 6 bases, with 6 bases sitting between them. This CDR3 comprises 11 residues. CDR3 sequence: CSAIRAGELFF. The DNA for the CDR3 is TGCAGTGCTATTAGGGCCGGGGAGCTGTTTTTT.

This clone is termed medium-sized (0.01 to 0.1%). The rearrangement joins TRBV7-8 to TRBJ1-2; 7 bases fit TRBD1. Per the germline V gene, CDR1 is SGHVS and CDR2 is FQNEAQ. With 5 bases clipped from V and 5 bases from J, the junction kept 11 bases outside the gene matches. The CDR3 spans 15 residues. In nucleotides, the CDR3 is TGTGCCAGCAGCCCATGGGGGACAGACCTTTATGGCTACACCTTC. Protein: CASSPWGTDLYGYTF.

This chain connects TRBV11-3 to TRBJ2-7; TRBD2 agrees at 7 bases. CDR3 length equals 15 residues. Trimming at V came to 5 bases and at J to 6 bases, leaving 13 bases not matched to a gene. CDR1 is SGHNT and CDR2 is YENEEA in the germline V gene. As DNA, the CDR3 is TGTGCCAGCAGCCCCCTCGCCAGGGACTATTCCGAGCAGTACTTC. Its translation is CASSPLARDYSEQYF.

V usage is TRBV19 and J usage is TRBJ1-5; D gene unclear. This CDR3 has 14 amino acids. V was shortened by 10 bases and J by 9 bases, with 22 bases between the two germline ends. Germline V lookup: CDR1 LNHDA, CDR2 SQIVND (reference sequence). The DNA of the CDR3 is TGTGCCACCGCCGGGCTCCCTCGTGAAAGGCCCCAGCATTTT. This gives the protein CATAGLPRERPQHF.

This clone has just a few counts. The V and J genes are TRBV27 and TRBJ1-2; D not certain. Germline values: CDR1 MNHEY, CDR2 SMNVEV (reference sequence). The CDR3 runs to 12 residues. V was pared by 5 bases and J by 4 bases, with 8 bases between. CDR3 DNA: TGTGCCAGCAGTACTGGCCCCTATGGCTACACCTTC. This translates into CASSTGPYGYTF.

In its sample, this clone was seen once. The J gene is TRBJ2-7, the V gene TRBV6-5, with 10 bases that match TRBD1. The CDR3 contains 14 residues. Trimming at V came to 5 bases and at J to 6 bases, leaving 7 bases not matched to a gene. Germline values: CDR1 MNHEY, CDR2 SVGAGI. The CDR3 coding sequence is TGTGCCAGCAGTCCCCCGGGACAGGGGCCCGAGCAGTACTTC. Amino acid sequence: CASSPPGQGPEQYF.

V is TRBV10-3 and J is TRBJ2-1, with D tentatively TRBD2 (6 bases). CDR1 ENHRY and CDR2 SYGVKD come from the germline V gene. The CDR3 is 15 residues long. V lost 3 bases and J lost 10, with 19 bases in between. The CDR3 DNA reads TGTGCCATCAGTGAACCTACACCCCCGCTAGCGGAGCAGTTCTTC. It is translated as CAISEPTPPLAEQFF.

The rearrangement links TRBV10-1 to TRBJ2-2, with D possibly being TRBD1 (5 bases). Germline loops: CDR1 WNHNN, CDR2 SYGVQD (reference sequence). The CDR3 sequence is 14 residues long. The V end lost 6 bases, the J end lost 4 bases, and 12 bases lay between the germline ends. CDR3 loop: CASSQGHSTGELFF. CDR3 sequence (DNA): TGCGCCAGCAGCCAGGGTCATAGCACCGGGGAGCTGTTTTTT.

The J gene is TRBJ1-4, the V gene TRBV9; 7 bases align to TRBD1. Trimming removed 3 bases from V and 4 bases from J; junction bases left unmatched: 6. The V gene's germline CDR1 is SGDLS and CDR2 YYNGEE. The CDR3 contains 15 residues. CDR3 protein: CASSEMDRYNEKLFF. As DNA, the CDR3 is TGTGCCAGCAGCGAGATGGACAGGTATAATGAAAAACTGTTTTTT.

V gene TRBV5-4 combines with J gene TRBJ2-3, with a possible D match to TRBD1 (5 bases). Germline CDR1 SGHNT, CDR2 YYREEE (reference sequence). Trimming left V 4 bases short and J 2 bases short, with 14 bases between. CDR3 length equals 15 residues. Here the CDR3 reads CASSIGVLPTDTQYF. CDR3 DNA sequence: TGTGCCAGCAGCATAGGGGTTCTCCCCACAGATACGCAGTATTTT.

In this sample, this clone turned up a few times. The chain joins TRBV19 to TRBJ2-7; D remains unclear. V shed 6 bases and J shed 5 bases, with 11 bases lying between them. Germline lookup yields CDR1 LNHDA and CDR2 SQIVND (reference sequence). This CDR3 region has 12 residues. The chain's CDR3 is CASRSRWNEQYF. CDR3 nucleotides: TGTGCCAGTAGGTCGAGGTGGAACGAGCAGTACTTC.

This chain uses TRBV9 with TRBJ2-3, with D unclear. CDR1 SGDLS and CDR2 YYNGEE come from the germline V gene. Trimming shortened V by 0 bases and J by 4 bases, and 9 bases separated the two germline ends. The CDR3 extends over 14 amino acids. The CDR3: CASSVAVAADTQYF. The CDR3 DNA sequence: TGTGCCAGCAGCGTAGCTGTAGCTGCAGATACGCAGTATTTT.

The chain carries TRBV5-1 and TRBJ2-6; D unresolved. V shed 0 bases and J shed 2 bases, with 6 bases lying between them. CDR1 and CDR2 (germline): SGHRS, YFSETQ. This CDR3 has 15 residues. The CDR3 coding sequence is TGCGCCAGCAGCTTGGTAGGCACTGGGGCCAACGTCCTGACTTTC. Encoded protein: CASSLVGTGANVLTF.

The V gene is TRBV28, the J gene TRBJ1-2, with TRBD1 as a possible D gene (5 bases). V gave up 3 bases and J gave up 1 base, with 15 bases separating them. The CDR3 consists of 16 residues. CDR1 is MDHEN and CDR2 is SYDVKM in the germline V gene. The CDR3 is CASSLGTFTVNYGYTF. As DNA, the CDR3 is TGTGCCAGCAGTTTGGGGACCTTTACCGTTAACTATGGCTACACCTTC.

In this sample, this clone turned up a few times. The rearrangement uses TRBV2 and TRBJ2-7; D may be TRBD1 (5 bases). This CDR3 is built from 15 residues. The V gene's germline CDR1 is SNHLY and CDR2 FYNNEI. V lost 1 base and J 6 bases, leaving 16 bases between the germline ends. The CDR3 loop reads CASSEEASVRGEQYV. CDR3 nucleotides: TGTGCCAGCAGTGAAGAGGCGTCTGTAAGGGGCGAGCAGTACGTC.

This clone was observed a single time. The gene calls are TRBV10-2 and TRBJ2-2; D might be TRBD1 (5 bases). V was trimmed by 6 bases and J by 5 bases, leaving 10 bases between them. CDR1 and CDR2 (germline): WSHSY, SAAADI. CDR3 length: 13 residues. The CDR3: CASRARVTGELFF. DNA of the CDR3: TGCGCCAGCAGGGCCAGGGTTACCGGGGAGCTGTTTTTT.

This clone has just a few counts. The chain carries TRBV28 and TRBJ2-7; D is undetermined. From germline, CDR1 is MDHEN and CDR2 SYDVKM. Trimming left V 7 bases short and J 4 bases short, with 14 bases between. This CDR3 spans 13 amino acids. The CDR3 region has the DNA TGTGCCAGCACCAAAATGGACGGATACGAGCAGTACGTC. This codes for CASTKMDGYEQYV.

The J gene is TRBJ2-7, the V gene TRBV11-2; no firm D call. Germline V lookup: CDR1 SGHAT, CDR2 FQNNGV. Trimming removed 2 bases at V and 0 bases at J, with 11 bases between. CDR3 length: 15 amino acids. CDR3 protein: CASSLQVGYSYEQYF. CDR3 nucleotide sequence: TGTGCCAGCAGCTTACAGGTGGGCTACTCCTACGAGCAGTACTTC. The whole variable domain, filled in from reference TRBV11-2 and TRBJ2-7, reads EAGVAQSPRYKIIEKRQSVAFWCNPISGHATLYWYQQILGQGPKLLIQFQNNGVVDDSQLPKDRFSAERLKGVDSTLKIQPAKLEDSAVYLCASSLQVGYSYEQYFGPGTRLTVT.

The chain employs TRBV10-3 and TRBJ1-1; no clear D gene. There are 15 residues in the CDR3. Germline lookup yields CDR1 ENHRY and CDR2 SYGVKD. V dropped 0 bases and J dropped 4 bases, with 12 bases sitting between them. As DNA, the CDR3 is TGTGCCATCAGTGAGTCGGTCAGGTTGGCCACTGAAGCTTTCTTT. Amino acid sequence: CAISESVRLATEAFF.

The chain carries TRBV23-1 and TRBJ2-7; D assignment may be TRBD1 or TRBD2 (5 bases each). TRBV23-1 is identified as an open reading frame with a role that is uncertain. CDR3 size: 14 residues. V lost 1 base and J lost 10, with 17 bases in between. The CDR3 nucleotides read TGCGCCAGCAGTCAATTAAATCGGGGCCTCCCTCAGTACGTC. Translation gives CASSQLNRGLPQYV.

This clone was picked up a small number of times. The V call is TRBV5-1, the J call TRBJ2-2; 7 bases align to TRBD1. Trimming at V came to 3 bases and at J to 5 bases, leaving 4 bases not matched to a gene. CDR1 is SGHRS and CDR2 is YFSETQ in the germline V gene. CDR3 length: 14 amino acids. As DNA, the CDR3 is TGCGCCAGCAGCTGGGGACAGCTAACCGGGGAGCTGTTTTTT. Translation gives CASSWGQLTGELFF.

CDR3 nucleotide sequence: TGTGCCAGCAGTTTAAGGTTCGTAACAGGGGGTCCCTACGAGCAGTACTTC. Protein sequence: CASSLRFVTGGPYEQYF. This sequence joins TRBV27 and TRBJ2-7; 8 nucleotides line up with TRBD1. Germline V CDR1 and CDR2: MNHEY, SMNVEV (reference sequence). The V segment lost 2 bases and the J segment 2 bases; nucleotides outside the gene matches: 11. The CDR3 extends over 17 amino acids.

This clone was detected once. The CDR3 DNA is TGCGCCAGCAGCGGGACGGACTTTAGGGCGTACGAGCAGTACTTC. Residues: CASSGTDFRAYEQYF. The genes are TRBV5-1 and TRBJ2-7; D possibly uses TRBD1 or TRBD2 (5 bases each). V gave up 4 bases and J gave up 4 bases, with 18 bases separating them. This CDR3 spans 15 amino acids. Germline V gene sequence: CDR1 SGHRS, CDR2 YFSETQ.